This T cell receptor (beta chain) emerged from a study of cytotoxic CD8 clonotypes in ibrutinib-treated CLL. About the study: Median treatment time before response sampling was about 12 months, range 6 to 36. Samples averaged approximately 250,000 productive templates and approximately 100,000 productive rearrangements.

The planned depth of sequencing spanned 1 in 200,000 to 1 in 1 million T cells. The assay was immunoSEQ multiplex PCR, and TCRdb's table has in-frame clones only and misses some. The sample consists of a few hundred thousand clones, around four fifths of them appearing once. Germline CDR1 reads SGHTS; CDR2 reads YDEGEE. The V and J ends lost 2 bases and 5 bases respectively, with 6 bases between them. The CDR3 length is 12 residues. This sequence originates from a human donor with chronic lymphocytic leukemia. The chain has TRBV5-8 and TRBJ2-3; D gene uncertain. The material was PBMCs, obtained before ibrutinib treatment. DNA for the CDR3: TGTGCCAGCAGCTTCCAAATAGATACGCAGTATTTT. Translating it yields CASSFQIDTQYF.